The 27 T cell receptor beta chains below all came from one sample that was sequenced in a study of T cell clonotyping in hematopoietic cell transplantation. Sequencing was performed with immunoSEQ multiplex PCR; in TCRdb, only in-frame clones are kept and a portion is missing. The data contain about 7,500 clones, around nine tenths of them singletons. This material consisted of PBMCs, taken 180 days after allogeneic stem cell transplant. Receptors originate from a female patient in her fifties who had an allogeneic stem cell transplant from an unrelated donor, so the T cells may come from the graft donor. Some clones in this sample may be carry-over from other donors' samples.

This chain uses TRBV5-1 with TRBJ1-6, with D perhaps matching TRBD1 (5 bases). Trimming took off 4 bases at V and 16 bases at J, with 21 bases between the two ends. The CDR3 has 14 residues. The germline V gene encodes CDR1 SGHRS and CDR2 YFSETQ. DNA for the CDR3: TGCGCCAGCAGCACCCGCCCCCGGGACGACGTTCTCCACTTT. This gives the protein CASSTRPRDDVLHF.

This sequence joins TRBV30 and TRBJ2-5; D tentatively reads TRBD1 or TRBD2 (6 bases each). The CDR3 runs to 15 residues. The V and J ends lost 1 base and 2 bases respectively, with 14 bases between them. The germline CDR1 and CDR2 sequences are GTSNPN and SVGIG (reference sequence). The CDR3 DNA is TGTGCCTGGAGTGAAGGGGGGACTCCTCAAGAGACCCAGTACTTC. Protein product: CAWSEGGTPQETQYF. Full variable domain (outside the CDR3, taken from reference TRBV30 and TRBJ2-5): SQTIHQWPATLVQPVGSPLSLECTVEGTSNPNLYWYRQAAGRGLQLLFYSVGIGQISSEVPQNLSASRPQDRQFILSSKKLLLSDSGFYLCAWSEGGTPQETQYFGPGTRLLVL.

The J gene is TRBJ2-1, the V gene TRBV11-2; possibly TRBD2 for D (6 bases). The CDR3 is made up of 15 amino acids. Germline values: CDR1 SGHAT, CDR2 FQNNGV. V was trimmed by 5 bases and J by 0 bases, leaving 11 bases between them. The CDR3 sequence is CASSGRGVSYNEQFF. In DNA form, the CDR3 reads TGTGCCAGCAGCGGCCGCGGGGTCTCCTACAATGAGCAGTTCTTC.

V and J are TRBV19 and TRBJ1-1; 7 positions agree with TRBD1. CDR1 LNHDA and CDR2 SQIVND come from the germline V gene (reference sequence). The CDR3 has 16 amino acids. Trimming took 6 bases from V and 8 from J; bases not matched to a gene: 18. The CDR3 sequence is CASRSRAIVTGSEAFF. The CDR3, as DNA: TGTGCCAGTAGATCTCGTGCGATTGTGACAGGGAGCGAAGCTTTCTTT.

J is TRBJ1-1 and V is TRBV6-5; D gene unclear. This CDR3 has 13 residues. V lost 8 bases and J lost 1, with 11 bases in between. Germline loops: CDR1 MNHEY, CDR2 SVGAGI. DNA for the CDR3: TGTGCCAGCGGATCTATAGGGAACACTGAAGCTTTCTTT. This translates into CASGSIGNTEAFF.

The V and J genes are TRBV7-8 and TRBJ2-1, with 8 bases aligning to TRBD1. V dropped 1 base and J dropped 15; count of bases not matched to a gene: 8. This CDR3 contains 13 residues. CDR1 SGHVS and CDR2 FQNEAQ come from the germline V gene. The CDR3 reads CASSLDFGQGMFF. CDR3 sequence (DNA): TGTGCCAGCAGCTTAGATTTCGGACAGGGAATGTTCTTC. The entire variable domain, with the rest obtained from reference TRBV7-8 and TRBJ2-1, is as follows: GAGVSQSPRYKVAKRGQDVALRCDPISGHVSLFWYQQALGQGPEFLTYFQNEAQLDKSGLPSDRFFAERPEGSVSTLKIQRTQQEDSAVYLCASSLDFGQGMFFGPGTRLTVL.

This chain uses TRBV29-1 with TRBJ2-3; possible D gene TRBD1, 6 bases. Germline CDR1 SQVTM, CDR2 ANQGSEA. The CDR3 is 15 amino acids. Trimming shortened V by 3 bases and J by 0 bases, and 13 bases separated the two germline ends. CDR3: CSVDTGTSSTDTQYF. Here the CDR3 DNA reads TGCAGCGTTGATACCGGGACATCTAGCACAGATACGCAGTATTTT.

This clone has only a few counts. The gene calls are TRBV19 and TRBJ1-2; 7 nucleotides agree with TRBD1. This CDR3 is built from 12 residues. After removal of 6 bases from V and 8 bases from J, the junction contained 6 bases not matched to a gene. Germline CDR1 is LNHDA and CDR2 is SQIVND (reference sequence). The DNA of the CDR3 is TGTGCCAGTAGAGTAGGGGGCAACGGCTACACCTTC. This codes for CASRVGGNGYTF.

J is TRBJ2-5 and V is TRBV7-9; 13 bases match TRBD2. Germline V gene sequence: CDR1 SEHNR, CDR2 FQNEAQ (reference sequence). J was trimmed by 5 bases and V by 7 bases; bases with no gene match: 10. This CDR3 spans 16 amino acids. CDR3 amino acids: CASTVLAGGPWETQYF. CDR3 sequence (DNA): TGTGCCAGCACCGTACTAGCGGGGGGGCCGTGGGAGACCCAGTACTTC.

This clone showed up just once. V usage is TRBV29-1 and J usage is TRBJ1-1, with unresolved D. The CDR3 loop spans 14 amino acids. Trimming shortened V by 7 bases and J by 1 base, and 16 bases separated the two germline ends. Germline lookup yields CDR1 SQVTM and CDR2 ANQGSEA. CDR3: CSGGRLLTNTEAFF. The DNA for the CDR3 is TGCAGCGGAGGAAGGCTCCTCACGAACACTGAAGCTTTCTTT.

This chain connects TRBV7-2 to TRBJ1-2, with D uncertain. Trimming removed 4 bases from V and 6 bases from J, with 12 bases in between. This CDR3 has 13 residues. Germline V gene sequence: CDR1 SGHTA, CDR2 FQGNSA. In nucleotides, the CDR3 is TGTGCCAGCAGCTATGGACTTAGGAATGGCTACACCTTC. Its protein product is CASSYGLRNGYTF.

The V and J genes are TRBV4-1 and TRBJ1-6; D remains ambiguous. CDR3 length: 17 residues. Germline V gene lookup returns CDR1 MGHRA and CDR2 YSYEKL. Trimming shortened V by 0 bases and J by 8 bases, and 17 bases separated the two germline ends. CDR3 in amino acids: CASSQETSPGSYSPLHF. CDR3 DNA: TGCGCCAGCAGCCAAGAAACTTCCCCGGGGTCATATTCACCCCTCCACTTT.

This chain links TRBV2 with TRBJ1-2; the D gene is possibly TRBD1 (6 bases). This CDR3 region has 14 residues. Germline values: CDR1 SNHLY, CDR2 FYNNEI. V lost 8 bases and J 5 bases, leaving 18 bases between the germline ends. In DNA, the CDR3 is TGTGCCAGCCTAGAACGGACAGCCGGATATGGCTACACCTTC. This sequence encodes CASLERTAGYGYTF.

The rearrangement links TRBV28 to TRBJ1-1, with D maybe TRBD1 (6 bases). Trimming removed 6 bases from V and 8 bases from J, with 19 bases in between. Looked up from germline, CDR1 is MDHEN and CDR2 is SYDVKM. The CDR3 loop spans 14 amino acids. The CDR3 sequence is CASSTATGLGEAFF. As DNA, the CDR3 is TGTGCCAGCAGCACGGCTACAGGGTTGGGAGAAGCTTTCTTT.

The chain combines TRBV6-1 with TRBJ1-6; D is possibly TRBD1 (5 bases). This CDR3 has 13 residues. Looked up from germline, CDR1 is MNHNS and CDR2 is SASEGT. Trimming shortened V by 6 bases and J by 7 bases, and 10 bases separated the two germline ends. CDR3 in amino acids: CASRGGHNSPLHF. For the CDR3, the DNA is TGTGCCAGCAGGGGGGGTCACAATTCACCCCTCCACTTT.

The CDR3 is CASSYSVGTGTFAIYF. The CDR3 DNA is TGTGCCAGCAGTTACTCGGTCGGGACAGGGACCTTCGCCATATATTTT. The rearrangement links TRBV6-6 to TRBJ1-3, with 9 bases identical to TRBD1. The CDR3 extends over 16 amino acids. Germline V lookup: CDR1 MNHNY, CDR2 SVGAGI (reference sequence). The ends lost 0 bases at V and 11 bases at J; junction bases unmatched: 11.

The CDR3 spells CASSIVDGVRGGYTF. CDR3 in DNA: TGTGCCAGCAGCATCGTCGACGGGGTGAGGGGTGGCTACACCTTC. The chain employs TRBV7-9 and TRBJ1-2; a possible D gene is TRBD1 (5 bases). The CDR3 has 15 residues. The germline V and J ends were trimmed by 5 bases and 7 bases, with 20 bases remaining between them. Germline values: CDR1 SEHNR, CDR2 FQNEAQ (reference sequence). The variable domain in full, with the rest retrieved from reference TRBV7-9 and TRBJ1-2, is DTGVSQNPRHKITKRGQNVTFRCDPISEHNRLYWYRQTLGQGPEFLTYFQNEAQLEKSRLLSDRFSAERPKGSFSTLEIQRTEQGDSAMYLCASSIVDGVRGGYTFGSGTRLTVV.

Here the CDR3 reads CASSGGSGTEAFF. The CDR3 DNA is TGTGCCAGCAGCGGGGGTTCGGGCACTGAAGCTTTCTTT. This chain connects TRBV5-6 to TRBJ1-1; D possibly corresponds to TRBD1 (5 bases). The CDR3 consists of 13 residues. Trimming stripped 4 bases from V and 4 bases from J, with 11 bases between. Germline V gene data show CDR1 as SGHDT and CDR2 as YYEEEE.

This sequence joins TRBV19 and TRBJ2-7, with 7 bases aligning to TRBD1. Per germline, CDR1 LNHDA and CDR2 SQIVND (reference sequence). The CDR3 consists of 15 residues. V lost 3 bases, J lost 3 bases, and 8 bases stayed unmatched. CDR3: CASSMGSGGFYEQYF. For the CDR3, the DNA is TGTGCCAGTAGTATGGGGTCAGGGGGATTCTACGAGCAGTACTTC. Full variable domain (remainder filled in from reference TRBV19 and TRBJ2-7): DGGITQSPKYLFRKEGQNVTLSCEQNLNHDAMYWYRQDPGQGLRLIYYSQIVNDFQKGDIAEGYSVSREKKESFPLTVTSAQKNPTAFYLCASSMGSGGFYEQYFGPGTRLTVT.

V is TRBV28 and J is TRBJ1-5, with a weak D call TRBD1 (5 bases). The CDR3 is 19 amino acids. From germline, CDR1 is MDHEN and CDR2 SYDVKM. V dropped 4 bases and J dropped 0 bases, with 22 bases sitting between them. The CDR3 DNA sequence: TGTGCCAGCAGTTCTCTCTACACAGGTTGGAGTTATAGCAATCAGCCCCAGCATTTT. This translates into CASSSLYTGWSYSNQPQHF.

V usage is TRBV29-1 and J usage is TRBJ1-4; D remains unclear. CDR1 SQVTM and CDR2 ANQGSEA come from the germline V gene. The ends were cut back, 7 bases at V and 3 bases at J, with 12 bases in the middle. The CDR3 has 13 amino acids. Here the CDR3 DNA reads TGCAGCGCCCAGTACTCTCCTAATGAAAAACTGTTTTTT. Protein: CSAQYSPNEKLFF.

The genes are TRBV7-2 and TRBJ2-7; D is perhaps TRBD1 (6 bases). The germline CDR1 and CDR2 sequences are SGHTA and FQGNSA. The ends were cut back, 5 bases at V and 5 bases at J, with 22 bases in the middle. The CDR3 has 16 amino acids. This CDR3 reads CASSDDQGLLFNEQYV. CDR3 in DNA: TGTGCCAGCAGCGATGATCAGGGGCTTCTTTTCAACGAGCAGTACGTC.

On this clone itself: Mismatch with germline at one junction end may stem from a read error. The rearrangement joins TRBV19 to TRBJ1-6; no clear D. This CDR3 region has 14 residues. Germline V gene lookup returns CDR1 LNHDA and CDR2 SQIVND (reference sequence). The CDR3 spells CASSFSGYNSPLHF. CDR3 sequence (DNA): TGTGCCAGTAGCTTCTCGGGGTATAACTCACCCCTCCACTTT.

This chain links TRBV14 with TRBJ2-3; 8 nucleotides agree with TRBD2. CDR3 length: 14 residues. Germline CDR1 reads SGHDN; CDR2 reads FVKESK. The CDR3 protein is CAVSGRGGTDTQYF. The DNA of the CDR3 is TGTGCGGTAAGCGGGCGGGGGGGCACAGATACGCAGTATTTT.

The V gene is TRBV6-6, the J gene TRBJ2-1; D is uncertain. Germline loops: CDR1 MNHNY, CDR2 SVGAGI (reference sequence). CDR3 length: 16 amino acids. The V end was cut by 2 bases, the J end by 0 bases, with 11 bases between. CDR3 in DNA: TGTGCCAGCAGTTACACCGGACGGAGCTCCTACAATGAGCAGTTCTTC. It specifies CASSYTGRSSYNEQFF.

This chain connects TRBV6-5 to TRBJ1-2; the match to TRBD1 covers 7 bases. Germline V CDR1 and CDR2: MNHEY, SVGAGI. J gave up 4 bases and V 4 bases, and 3 bases lay outside the gene matches. The CDR3 covers 13 residues. As DNA, the CDR3 is TGTGCCAGCAGTTCACAGGGGCTCTATGGCTACACCTTC. Its protein is CASSSQGLYGYTF.

DNA for the CDR3: TGTGCCAGCAGTTGCTCGGACAGGGGGGAAAATAGCAATCAGCCCCAGCATTTT. This translates into CASSCSDRGENSNQPQHF. The chain links TRBV21-1 to TRBJ1-5; the table names TRBD1, a call not compared with the DNA. TRBV21-1 is labeled a pseudogene. CDR3 length equals 18 residues.